One TCR beta chain is described in this entry. Antigen specificity is unknown. The CDR3 consists of 14 residues. Unmatched junction bases numbered 5, after V lost 6 bases and J lost 1 base. Germline-derived CDR1 and CDR2 are SGHRS and YFSETQ. The authors ran a second PCR of about 6 to 11 cycles using a sample-barcoded 5' primer and a J-beta primer mix. From the 5' RACE reads, TCRdb called clonotypes with MiXCR, one entry per CDR3 protein. Counted here are roughly 500,000 distinct CDR3 sequences, approximately 30% occurring once; the ten biggest clones make up less than 20%. This specimen comes from a study of blood T cells in healthy people across ages. Study-wide results and limits: Estimates drawn from one million T cells were deemed to understate diversity.

This sequence originates from a woman in her seventies in good health. The chain is built from TRBV5-1 and TRBJ1-1; TRBD1 agrees at 8 bases. The sequencing sample was made of blood. Here the CDR3 reads CASNTGQENTEAFF. In nucleotides, the CDR3 is TGCGCCAGCAATACGGGACAGGAGAACACTGAAGCTTTCTTT.